This T cell receptor (beta chain) was profiled in a study of shared clonotypes between healthy human individuals. Study background: The cohort had a couple of women and three men, ages 18 to 49.

The protocol was immunoSEQ multiplex PCR, while the TCRdb copy is restricted to in-frame clones and leaves out a portion. This table holds roughly 2 million clones, 85% to 95% found once. The germline V and J ends were trimmed by 3 bases and 5 bases, with 8 bases remaining between them. This CDR3 is built from 13 residues. Germline V gene lookup returns CDR1 SGHAT and CDR2 FQNNGV. Study-wide results and limits: The generation probabilities recorded for non-shared clonotypes fell below those of clonotypes shared by all four donors. Sequencing of the sorted subsets was shown by rarefaction to be incomplete despite large depth.

With regard to this clone: Its antigen is currently unknown. At the DNA level, this CDR3 is encoded by other sequences in the same sample as well.

Nashville, Tennessee was home to all donors, who were Caucasian adults. This sequence joins TRBV11-2 and TRBJ1-5, with no clear D. The sample consisted of naive CD4+ T cells sorted from blood. Documented subset: CD45RA+ positively selected. The receptor was isolated from a man aged 18 to 35 in good health. The CDR3: CASSFAGDQPQHF. The CDR3, as DNA: TGTGCCAGCAGCTTTGCCGGGGATCAGCCCCAGCATTTT.